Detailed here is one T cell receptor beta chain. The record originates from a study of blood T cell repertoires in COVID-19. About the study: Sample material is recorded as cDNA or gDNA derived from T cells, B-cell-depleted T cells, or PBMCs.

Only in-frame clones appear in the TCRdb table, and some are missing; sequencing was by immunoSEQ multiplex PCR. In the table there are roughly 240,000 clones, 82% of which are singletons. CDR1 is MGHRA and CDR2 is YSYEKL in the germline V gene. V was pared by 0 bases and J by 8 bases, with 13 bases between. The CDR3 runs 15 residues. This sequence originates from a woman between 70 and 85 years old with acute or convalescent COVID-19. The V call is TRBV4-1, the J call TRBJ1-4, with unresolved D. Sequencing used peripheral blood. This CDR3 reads CASSQEASGLEKLFF. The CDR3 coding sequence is TGCGCCAGCAGCCAAGAAGCGAGTGGACTGGAAAAACTGTTTTTT.